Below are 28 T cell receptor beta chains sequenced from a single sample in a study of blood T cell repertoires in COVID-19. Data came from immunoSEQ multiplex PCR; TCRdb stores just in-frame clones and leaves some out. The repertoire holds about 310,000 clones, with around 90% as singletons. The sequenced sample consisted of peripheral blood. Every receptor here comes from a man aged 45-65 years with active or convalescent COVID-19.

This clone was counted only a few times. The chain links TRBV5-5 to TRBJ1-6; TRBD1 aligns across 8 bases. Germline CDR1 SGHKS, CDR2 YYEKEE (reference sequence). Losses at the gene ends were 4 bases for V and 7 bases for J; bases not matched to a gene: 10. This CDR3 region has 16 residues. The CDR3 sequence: CASSLRGQLGNSPLHF. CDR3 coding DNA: TGTGCCAGCAGCCTCAGGGGGCAGCTTGGCAATTCACCCCTCCACTTT.

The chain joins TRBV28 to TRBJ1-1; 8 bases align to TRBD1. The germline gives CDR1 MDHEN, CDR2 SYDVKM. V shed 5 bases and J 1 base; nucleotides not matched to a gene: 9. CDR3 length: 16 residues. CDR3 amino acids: CASSPRGQLENTEAFF. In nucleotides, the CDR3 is TGTGCCAGCAGTCCCAGGGGGCAGCTTGAGAACACTGAAGCTTTCTTT.

The CDR3 DNA reads TGCGCCAGCAGCCATCGACAGGGTAGCAATCAGCCCCAGCATTTT. It is translated as CASSHRQGSNQPQHF. V gene TRBV4-3 combines with J gene TRBJ1-5, with 7 bases matching TRBD1. The J segment lost 0 bases and the V segment lost 3 bases, leaving 2 bases of the junction unmatched. The CDR3 is 15 amino acids. Germline-derived CDR1 and CDR2 are LGHNA and YSLEER.

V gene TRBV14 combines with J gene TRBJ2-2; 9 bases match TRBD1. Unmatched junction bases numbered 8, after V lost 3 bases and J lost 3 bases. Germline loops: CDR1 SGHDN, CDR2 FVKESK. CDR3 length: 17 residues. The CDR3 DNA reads TGTGCCAGCAGCCATACCTTGGACAGGGGTTACACCGGGGAGCTGTTTTTT. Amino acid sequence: CASSHTLDRGYTGELFF.

This CDR3 is CATRSWLRLPNYEQYF. CDR3 DNA: TGTGCCACCAGGTCATGGCTCAGGCTACCCAACTACGAGCAGTACTTC. This chain uses TRBV24-1 with TRBJ2-7, with D unclear. The CDR3 covers 16 residues. With 7 bases removed from V and 3 bases from J, the gap between germline ends came to 21 bases. Germline CDR1 and CDR2: KGHDR and SFDVKD.

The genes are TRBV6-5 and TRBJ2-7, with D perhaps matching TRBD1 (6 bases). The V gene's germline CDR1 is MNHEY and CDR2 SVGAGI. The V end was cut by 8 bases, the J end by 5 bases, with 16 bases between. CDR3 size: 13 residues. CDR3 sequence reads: CASRVRGTDEQYF. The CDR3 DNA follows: TGTGCCAGCCGCGTCAGGGGTACCGACGAGCAGTACTTC.

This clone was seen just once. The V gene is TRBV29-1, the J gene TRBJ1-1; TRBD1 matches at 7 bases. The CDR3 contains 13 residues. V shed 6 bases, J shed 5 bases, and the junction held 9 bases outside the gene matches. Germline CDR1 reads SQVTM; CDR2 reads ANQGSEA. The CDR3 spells CSVYRGGGTEAFF. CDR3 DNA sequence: TGCAGCGTCTACAGGGGAGGAGGGACTGAAGCTTTCTTT.

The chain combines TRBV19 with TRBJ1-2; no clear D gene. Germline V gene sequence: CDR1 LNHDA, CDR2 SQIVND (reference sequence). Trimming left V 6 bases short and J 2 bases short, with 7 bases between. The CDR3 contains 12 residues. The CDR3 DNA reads TGTGCCAGTAGCGAGGGCAACTATGGCTACACCTTC. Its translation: CASSEGNYGYTF.

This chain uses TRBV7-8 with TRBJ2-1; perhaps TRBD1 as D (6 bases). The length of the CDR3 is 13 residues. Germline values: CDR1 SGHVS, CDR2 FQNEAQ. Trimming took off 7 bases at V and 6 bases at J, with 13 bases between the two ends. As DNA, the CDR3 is TGTGCCAGCACCTCCGGGACAAGCAATGAGCAGTTCTTC. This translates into CASTSGTSNEQFF.

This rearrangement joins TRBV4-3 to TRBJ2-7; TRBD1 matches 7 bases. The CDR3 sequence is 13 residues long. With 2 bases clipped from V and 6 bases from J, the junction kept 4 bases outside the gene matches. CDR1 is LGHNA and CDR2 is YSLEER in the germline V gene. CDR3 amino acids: CASSQTTGVEQYF. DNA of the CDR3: TGCGCCAGCAGCCAAACCACAGGGGTCGAGCAGTACTTC.

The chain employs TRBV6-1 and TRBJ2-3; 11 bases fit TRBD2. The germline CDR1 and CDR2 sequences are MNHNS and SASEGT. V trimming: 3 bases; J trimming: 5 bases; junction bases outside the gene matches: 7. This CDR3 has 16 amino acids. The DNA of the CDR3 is TGTGCCAGCAGTGAGGTAGGGCTAGCGGGAGGAGATACGCAGTATTTT. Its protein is CASSEVGLAGGDTQYF.

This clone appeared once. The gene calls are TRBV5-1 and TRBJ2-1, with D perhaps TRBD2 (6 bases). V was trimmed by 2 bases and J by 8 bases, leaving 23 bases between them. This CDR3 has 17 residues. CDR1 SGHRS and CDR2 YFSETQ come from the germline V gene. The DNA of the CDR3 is TGCGCCAGCAGCTTCGGGCCGAAGGCGGGGAGGTACGATGAGCAGTTCTTC. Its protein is CASSFGPKAGRYDEQFF.

The CDR3 DNA follows: TGTGCCAGCAGCGTAGCTAACGGTCCCTACGAGCAGTACTTC. It encodes CASSVANGPYEQYF. The genes are TRBV9 and TRBJ2-7; D is unresolved. V dropped 0 bases and J dropped 2 bases, with 9 bases sitting between them. The CDR3 runs to 14 residues. CDR1 is SGDLS and CDR2 is YYNGEE in the germline V gene.

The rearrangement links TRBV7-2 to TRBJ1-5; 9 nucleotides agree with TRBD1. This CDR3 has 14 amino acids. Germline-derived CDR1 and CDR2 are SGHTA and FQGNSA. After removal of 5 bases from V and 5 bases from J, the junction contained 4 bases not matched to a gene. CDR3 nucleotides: TGTGCCAGCAGCCTGGGACAGGGCCATCAGCCCCAGCATTTT. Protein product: CASSLGQGHQPQHF.

The DNA of the CDR3 is TGTGCCAGCAGCTTAGAGCCCCTAGGCGCAGATACGCAGTATTTT. Protein product: CASSLEPLGADTQYF. The gene calls are TRBV7-2 and TRBJ2-3; no clear D. V was trimmed by 1 base and J by 4 bases, leaving 12 bases between them. The CDR3 covers 15 residues. Per the germline V gene, CDR1 is SGHTA and CDR2 is FQGNSA.

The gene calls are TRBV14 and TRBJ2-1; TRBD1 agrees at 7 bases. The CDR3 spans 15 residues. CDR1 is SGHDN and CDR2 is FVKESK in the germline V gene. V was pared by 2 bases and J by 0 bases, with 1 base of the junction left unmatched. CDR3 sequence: CASSQSGGSYNEQFF. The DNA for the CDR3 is TGTGCCAGCAGCCAATCAGGGGGCTCCTACAATGAGCAGTTCTTC.

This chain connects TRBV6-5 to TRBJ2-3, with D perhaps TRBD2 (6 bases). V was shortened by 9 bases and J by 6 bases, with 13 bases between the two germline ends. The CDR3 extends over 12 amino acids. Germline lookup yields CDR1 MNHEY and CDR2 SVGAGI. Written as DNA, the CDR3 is TGTGCCAGTAAGTCGGGAGCCGATACGCAGTATTTT. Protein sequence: CASKSGADTQYF.

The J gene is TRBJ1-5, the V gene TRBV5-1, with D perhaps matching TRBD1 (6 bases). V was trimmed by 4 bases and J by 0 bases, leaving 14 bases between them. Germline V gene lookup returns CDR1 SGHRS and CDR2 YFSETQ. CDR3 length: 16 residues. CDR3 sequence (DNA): TGCGCCAGCAGCACTGGGGACATTTATAGCAATCAGCCCCAGCATTTT. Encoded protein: CASSTGDIYSNQPQHF.

The CDR3 loop is CASSLQGASNQPQHF. The CDR3 DNA sequence: TGCGCCAGCAGCTTACAGGGGGCAAGCAATCAGCCCCAGCATTTT. The rearrangement links TRBV5-1 to TRBJ1-5, with TRBD1 identical over 9 bases. Per the germline V gene, CDR1 is SGHRS and CDR2 is YFSETQ. Unmatched junction bases numbered 1, after V lost 2 bases and J lost 1 base. This CDR3 region has 15 residues.

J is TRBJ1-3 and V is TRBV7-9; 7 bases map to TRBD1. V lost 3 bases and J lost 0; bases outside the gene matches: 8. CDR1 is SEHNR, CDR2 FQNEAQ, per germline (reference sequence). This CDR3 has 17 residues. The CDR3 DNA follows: TGTGCCAGCAGCTTTACCGGGACAGTAAACTCTGGAAACACCATATATTTT. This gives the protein CASSFTGTVNSGNTIYF.

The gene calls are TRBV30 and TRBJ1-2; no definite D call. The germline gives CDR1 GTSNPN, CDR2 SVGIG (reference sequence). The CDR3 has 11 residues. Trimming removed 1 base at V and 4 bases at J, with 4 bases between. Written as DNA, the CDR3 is TGTGCCTGGAGTGCCGGCTATGGCTACACCTTC. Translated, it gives CAWSAGYGYTF.

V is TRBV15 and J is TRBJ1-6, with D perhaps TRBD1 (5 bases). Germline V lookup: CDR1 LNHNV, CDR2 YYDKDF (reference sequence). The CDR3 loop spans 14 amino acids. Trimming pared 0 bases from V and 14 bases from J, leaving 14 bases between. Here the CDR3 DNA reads TGTGCCACCAGCAGAGATGTGAATAAAGGGGCCCTCCACTTT. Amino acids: CATSRDVNKGALHF. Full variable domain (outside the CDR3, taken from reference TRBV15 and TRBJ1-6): DAMVIQNPRYQVTQFGKPVTLSCSQTLNHNVMYWYQQKSSQAPKLLFHYYDKDFNNEADTPDNFQSRRPNTSFCFLDIRSPGLGDTAMYLCATSRDVNKGALHFGNGTRLTVT.

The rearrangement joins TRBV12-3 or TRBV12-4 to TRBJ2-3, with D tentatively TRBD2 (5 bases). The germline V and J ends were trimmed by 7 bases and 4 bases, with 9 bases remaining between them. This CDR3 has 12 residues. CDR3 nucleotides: TGTGCCAGCAAACTAGGCGCAGATACGCAGTATTTT. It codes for CASKLGADTQYF.

DNA of the CDR3: TGTGCCAGCAGTTACGGAAGGACAGGGGGAGACTATGGCTACACCTTC. This codes for CASSYGRTGGDYGYTF. The V gene is TRBV6-6, the J gene TRBJ1-2; 10 nucleotides align to TRBD1. The length of the CDR3 is 16 residues. Looked up from germline, CDR1 is MNHNY and CDR2 is SVGAGI (reference sequence). After removal of 2 bases from V and 3 bases from J, the junction contained 6 bases not matched to a gene.

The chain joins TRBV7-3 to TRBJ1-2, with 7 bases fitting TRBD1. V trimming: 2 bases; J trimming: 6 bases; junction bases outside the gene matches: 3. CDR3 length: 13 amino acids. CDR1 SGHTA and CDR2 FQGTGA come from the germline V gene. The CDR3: CASSLGGGDGYTF. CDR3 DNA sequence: TGTGCCAGCAGCTTAGGAGGGGGCGATGGCTACACCTTC.

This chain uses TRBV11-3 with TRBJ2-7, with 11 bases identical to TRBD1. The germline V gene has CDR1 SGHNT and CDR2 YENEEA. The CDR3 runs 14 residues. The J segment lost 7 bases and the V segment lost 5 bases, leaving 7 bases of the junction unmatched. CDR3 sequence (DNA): TGTGCCAGCAGCCGGGGACAGGGGGAAAGGGAGCAGTACTTC. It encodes CASSRGQGEREQYF.

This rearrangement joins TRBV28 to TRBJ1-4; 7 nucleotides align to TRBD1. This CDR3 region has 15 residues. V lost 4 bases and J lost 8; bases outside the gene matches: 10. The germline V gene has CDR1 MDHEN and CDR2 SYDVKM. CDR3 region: CASSSAAGGGEKLFF. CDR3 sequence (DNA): TGTGCCAGCAGTTCGGCTGCAGGGGGAGGAGAAAAACTGTTTTTT.

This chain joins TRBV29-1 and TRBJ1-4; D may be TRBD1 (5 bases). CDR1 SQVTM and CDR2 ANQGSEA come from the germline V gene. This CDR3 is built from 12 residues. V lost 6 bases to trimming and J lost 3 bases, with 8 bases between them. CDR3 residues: CSVAGPNEKLFF. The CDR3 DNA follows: TGCAGCGTAGCAGGGCCTAATGAAAAACTGTTTTTT. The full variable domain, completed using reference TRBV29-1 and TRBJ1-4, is SAVISQKPSRDICQRGTSLTIQCQVDSQVTMMFWYRQQPGQSLTLIATANQGSEATYESGFVIDKFPISRPNLTFSTLTVSNMSPEDSSIYLCSVAGPNEKLFFGSGTQLSVL.